The rows below give T cell receptor beta chains drawn from one sample of a study of brain T cells in children with intractable seizures. Produced via immunoSEQ multiplex PCR; TCRdb's table is partial and in-frame only. The sample has approximately 330,000 clones; approximately 93% are singletons. The sequences come from peripheral blood, collected roughly 5 months after surgery. These receptors were collected from a boy under two years old with tuberous sclerosis and intractable seizures. Each CDR3 is given with its conserved first and last residue. The D gene is left open where the match is weak.

J,D,length,V,DNA,CDR3
TRBJ1-2,.,13,TRBV5-1,TGCGCCAGCACCCCCGCCGGGGAAGGGGGCTACACCTTC,CASTPAGEGGYTF
TRBJ1-2,.,15,TRBV5-8,TGTGCCAGCAGTGTGGAGGGGGGAAATAACTATGGCTACACCTTC,CASSVEGGNNYGYTF
TRBJ2-3,.,18,TRBV5-1,TGCGCCAGCAGCTTGGAGTTTTCTCCGGGAATCAGCACAGATACGCAGTATTTT,CASSLEFSPGISTDTQYF
TRBJ2-7,.,13,TRBV7-9,TGTGCCAGCTCGTGGACAGGGAGGGACGAGCAGTACTTC,CASSWTGRDEQYF
TRBJ2-7,TRBD1,17,TRBV7-2,TGTGCCAGCAGCTTATTACCGGGACAGGGTGTGTCCTACGAGCAGTACTTC,CASSLLPGQGVSYEQYF
TRBJ1-2,.,13,TRBV12-3/TRBV12-4,TGTGCCAGCAGTTTAGCCGGCCCCTATGGCTACACCTTC,CASSLAGPYGYTF
TRBJ2-7,TRBD1,18,TRBV4-1,TGCGCCAGCAGCCAAGAAGCCCTTGGGCAGGGGGTTTCGTACGAGCAGTACTTC,CASSQEALGQGVSYEQYF
TRBJ2-3,.,14,TRBV5-1,TGCGCCAGCAGCTTAGCGGTAATCACAGATACGCAGTATTTT,CASSLAVITDTQYF
TRBJ2-1,TRBD2,17,TRBV9,TGTGCCAGCAGCCCCATCTGGGCGAGCGGGAGTCGAAATGAGCAGTTCTTC,CASSPIWASGSRNEQFF
TRBJ2-5,.,16,TRBV4-1,TGCGCCAGCAGCCAGGTCCTTGGGGGAGCCCCAGAGACCCAGTACTTC,CASSQVLGGAPETQYF
TRBJ1-1,TRBD1,15,TRBV5-5,TGTGCCAGCAGCATAAGGGACAGAACTCCACCTGAAGCTTTCTTT,CASSIRDRTPPEAFF
TRBJ1-1,.,15,TRBV18,TGTGCCAGCTCACCACTCGCTTTAAGGAACACTGAAGCTTTCTTT,CASSPLALRNTEAFF
TRBJ2-1,.,14,TRBV5-4,TGTGCCAGCAGCTTGGAATTACACCTTAGTGAGCAGTTCTTC,CASSLELHLSEQFF
TRBJ2-5,.,17,TRBV11-3,TGTGCCAGCAGCTTAGAGAACTGGGGTAGCGGCCCAGGGACCCAGTACTTC,CASSLENWGSGPGTQYF
TRBJ2-7,.,14,TRBV5-6,TGTGCCAGCAGCTTGGGCCGAAGCTCCTACGAGCAGTACTTC,CASSLGRSSYEQYF